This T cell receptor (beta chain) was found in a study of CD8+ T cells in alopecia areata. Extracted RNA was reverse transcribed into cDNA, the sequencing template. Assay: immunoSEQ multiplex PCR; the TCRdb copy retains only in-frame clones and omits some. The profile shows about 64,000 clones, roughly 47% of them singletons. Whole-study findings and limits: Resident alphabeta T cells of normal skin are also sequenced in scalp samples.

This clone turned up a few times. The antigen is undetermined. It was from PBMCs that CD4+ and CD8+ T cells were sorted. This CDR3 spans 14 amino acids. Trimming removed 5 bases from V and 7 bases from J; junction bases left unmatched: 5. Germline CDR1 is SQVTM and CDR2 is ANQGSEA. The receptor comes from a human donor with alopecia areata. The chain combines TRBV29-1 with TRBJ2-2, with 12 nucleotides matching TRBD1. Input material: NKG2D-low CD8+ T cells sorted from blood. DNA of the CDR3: TGCAGCGTTCCGGGACAGGGGGCCAACGGGGAGCTGTTTTTT. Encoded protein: CSVPGQGANGELFF.